Reported below is one T cell receptor (beta chain). Other DNA sequences from this sample encode an identical CDR3 as well. These data belong to a study of blood T cell repertoires in COVID-19. Study in general: Acute and convalescent COVID-19 specimens originated in the United States, Italy and Spain. T cells, B-cell-depleted T cells, or PBMCs supplied cDNA or gDNA.

Original methodology: Estimates of nucleated cell counts were drawn from the amplification of reference gene primers. Sequencing used immunoSEQ multiplex PCR; TCRdb keeps in-frame clones, though not all of them. That table is the source of V, J and clone size, and D and trimming were worked out from the DNA. The data hold some 50,000 clones, with around 90% observed a single time. The sequenced material came from peripheral blood. The TCR originated in a man in his forties or fifties with active COVID-19.

The CDR3 nucleotides read TGTGCCAGCAGCCAAGCCCGGGGGAACACTGAAGCTTTCTTT. Translation gives CASSQARGNTEAFF. The chain carries TRBV3-1 (or the pseudogene TRBV3-2) and TRBJ1-1; D gene ambiguous. V was shortened by 1 base and J by 1 base, with 7 bases between the two germline ends. This CDR3 spans 14 amino acids. CDR1 and CDR2 (germline): LGHDT, YNNKEL (reference sequence).